This T cell receptor beta chain is from a study of OX40 agonist ivuxolimab in advanced cancers. Study-wide context: The patients got ivuxolimab, which is an agonistic anti-OX40 (CD134) antibody. The study's findings and limits: The CD4+ and CD8+ T cells in the blood had expanded clonally by week 6 at 0.1 to 3.0 mg/kg. A proportion of nonresponders additionally exhibited low normalized T-cell clonal expansion. Among the least clonally expanded were partial responders at 0.1-3.0 mg/kg.

About this clone itself: Its antigen is still unknown.

TCRdb keeps only in-frame clones here, not all; method: immunoSEQ multiplex PCR. The table lists 36,000 or so clones, under 85% of them singletons. CDR3 length: 14 residues. V was shortened by 10 bases and J by 2 bases, with 17 bases between the two germline ends. Germline V gives CDR1 MNHNY, CDR2 SVGAGI (reference sequence). The V and J genes are TRBV6-6 and TRBJ1-1; D is unclear. Sequenced here: CD4+ or CD8+ T cells sorted from blood, sampled in a trial of the OX40 agonist ivuxolimab. The receptor was isolated from an adult with an advanced solid tumor such as melanoma, head and neck, liver or kidney cancer. CDR3 in amino acids: CATQLYTLNTEAFF. The CDR3 DNA reads as TGTGCCACTCAGTTATATACACTAAACACTGAAGCTTTCTTT.